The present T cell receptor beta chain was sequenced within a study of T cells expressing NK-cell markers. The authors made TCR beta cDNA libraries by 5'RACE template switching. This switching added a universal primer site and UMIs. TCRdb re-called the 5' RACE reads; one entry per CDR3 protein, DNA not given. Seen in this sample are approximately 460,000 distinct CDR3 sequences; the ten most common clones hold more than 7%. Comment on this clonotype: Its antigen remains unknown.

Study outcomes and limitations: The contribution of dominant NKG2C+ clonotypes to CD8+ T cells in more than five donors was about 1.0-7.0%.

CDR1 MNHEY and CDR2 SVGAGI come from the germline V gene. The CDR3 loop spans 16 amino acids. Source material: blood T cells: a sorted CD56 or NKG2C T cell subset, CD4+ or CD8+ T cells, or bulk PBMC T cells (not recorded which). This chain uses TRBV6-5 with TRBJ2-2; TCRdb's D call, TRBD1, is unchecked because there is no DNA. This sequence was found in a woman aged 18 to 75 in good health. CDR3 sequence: CASSYRTGSTVGELFF.